One and the same sample provided the 25 T cell receptor beta chains below, sequenced in a study of T cell repertoires in aging, cancer and after chemotherapy. The template was genomic DNA from peripheral blood, not RNA. A mixed TRB-A/B primer pool amplified rearranged TRB by multiplex touch-down PCR. TCRdb used MiXCR to reprocess the multiplex PCR reads, holding one entry per CDR3 protein. The repertoire has around 9,000 distinct CDR3 sequences, roughly 39% of them found once; the top ten carry over 9%. The specimen sequenced was blood. Receptors originate from a human donor with a solid tumor.

This clonotype was found a few times. This chain links TRBV6-5 with TRBJ1-2; possible D gene TRBD1, 5 bases. The CDR3 spans 17 residues. The germline CDR1 and CDR2 sequences are MNHEY and SVGAGI. V was pared by 7 bases and J by 4 bases, with 25 bases between. This CDR3 is CASILMTTVRYSYGYTF. DNA of the CDR3: TGTGCCAGCATCCTGATGACGACAGTTCGTTATAGCTATGGCTACACCTTC.

This rearrangement joins TRBV19 to TRBJ2-5; the match to TRBD1 covers 8 bases. This CDR3 comprises 16 residues. The germline CDR1 and CDR2 sequences are LNHDA and SQIVND (reference sequence). V lost 1 base to trimming and J lost 5 bases; unmatched junction nucleotides: 9. The CDR3 region has the DNA TGTGCCAGTAGTATAGGGGGACAGGCCCCAGGGGAGACCCAGTACTTC. Amino acids: CASSIGGQAPGETQYF.

The V gene is TRBV27, the J gene TRBJ2-2; D is perhaps TRBD1 (6 bases). This CDR3 is 18 amino acids long. CDR1 and CDR2 from the germline V gene are MNHEY and SMNVEV (reference sequence). Trimming pared 3 bases from V and 1 base from J, leaving 18 bases between. The CDR3 is CASSFFFGTNVNTGELFF. The CDR3 DNA follows: TGTGCCAGCAGTTTTTTTTTCGGGACAAATGTGAACACCGGGGAGCTGTTTTTT.

This chain uses TRBV12-3 or TRBV12-4 with TRBJ2-1, with D perhaps TRBD2 (6 bases). Trimming shortened V by 3 bases and J by 4 bases, and 10 bases separated the two germline ends. The CDR3 length is 14 residues. CDR3 protein: CASSFGTSYNEQFF. CDR3 nucleotides: TGTGCCAGCAGTTTCGGGACTTCTTACAATGAGCAGTTCTTC.

V is TRBV19 and J is TRBJ2-7; 12 bases map to TRBD2. This CDR3 contains 17 residues. In germline, CDR1 is LNHDA, CDR2 SQIVND (reference sequence). V dropped 0 bases and J dropped 1; count of bases not matched to a gene: 4. The CDR3 here is CASSIDRLAGASYEQYF. The CDR3 DNA sequence: TGTGCCAGTAGTATAGATCGACTAGCGGGGGCTTCCTACGAGCAGTACTTC.

The CDR3 region is CASSLGVRETQYF. For the CDR3, the DNA is TGTGCCAGCAGTTTAGGGGTCAGGGAGACCCAGTACTTC. The V and J genes are TRBV12-3 or TRBV12-4 and TRBJ2-5; no definite D call. V lost 1 base, J lost 5 bases, and 8 bases lay in between. This CDR3 has 13 residues.

A few counts support this clonotype. The chain joins TRBV6-5 to TRBJ2-7; D gene uncertain. V was clipped by 7 bases and J by 5 bases, with 15 bases between them. Germline V gene lookup returns CDR1 MNHEY and CDR2 SVGAGI. The CDR3 length is 13 residues. The CDR3 region has the DNA TGTGCCAGCAAAGACCCACAAAGGGACGAGCAGTACTTC. Its protein is CASKDPQRDEQYF.

The chain joins TRBV19 to TRBJ1-5, with 7 bases fitting TRBD1. The CDR3 is 14 amino acids. Germline V gene lookup returns CDR1 LNHDA and CDR2 SQIVND (reference sequence). After removal of 8 bases from V and 1 base from J, the junction contained 5 bases not matched to a gene. In DNA form, the CDR3 reads TGTGCCAGTTCCCAGGGGGGGAGCAATCAGCCCCAGCATTTT. Amino acids: CASSQGGSNQPQHF.

The V call is TRBV30, the J call TRBJ1-5, with a tentative D call TRBD1 (6 bases). The V and J ends lost 4 bases and 2 bases respectively, with 12 bases between them. Germline lookup yields CDR1 GTSNPN and CDR2 SVGIG (reference sequence). This CDR3 has 14 residues. CDR3 sequence (DNA): TGTGCCTGGAACCGCAGGGGTGGCAATCAGCCCCAGCATTTT. This gives the protein CAWNRRGGNQPQHF. Supplemented by reference TRBV30 and TRBJ1-5, the full variable domain reads SQTIHQWPATLVQPVGSPLSLECTVEGTSNPNLYWYRQAAGRGLQLLFYSVGIGQISSEVPQNLSASRPQDRQFILSSKKLLLSDSGFYLCAWNRRGGNQPQHFGDGTRLSIL.

Comment on this clonotype: This sequence may be a read error, since a much larger clone differs from it by one base. This chain links TRBV11-3 with TRBJ2-2; tentative D call: TRBD2 (6 bases). This CDR3 spans 16 amino acids. V dropped 4 bases and J dropped 5 bases, with 17 bases sitting between them. Germline CDR1 is SGHNT and CDR2 is YENEEA. The CDR3 nucleotides are TGTGCCAGCAGCTCAGACGGTAGCGGTTTAACCGGGGAGCTGTTTTTT. Encoded protein: CASSSDGSGLTGELFF.

This clonotype was seen a handful of times. The chain uses TRBV6-6 and TRBJ1-1; D is unresolved. The germline V gene encodes CDR1 MNHNY and CDR2 SVGAGI (reference sequence). The CDR3 sequence is 15 residues long. V lost 10 bases, J lost 0 bases, and 18 bases lay in between. The CDR3 sequence is CATRARGFMNTEAFF. The CDR3 DNA sequence: TGTGCCACTCGAGCCCGGGGTTTCATGAACACTGAAGCTTTCTTT.

The CDR3 loop reads CASSSNRGLFYEQYF. For the CDR3, the DNA is TGTGCCAGCAGTTCGAACAGGGGGCTTTTCTACGAGCAGTACTTC. V gene TRBV27 combines with J gene TRBJ2-7; 9 bases are shared with TRBD1. With 4 bases clipped from V and 3 bases from J, the junction kept 7 bases outside the gene matches. CDR1 and CDR2 from the germline V gene are MNHEY and SMNVEV (reference sequence). This CDR3 region has 15 residues.

This clonotype rates as medium-sized. The rearrangement links TRBV27 to TRBJ2-1; D gene uncertain. Trimming pared 4 bases from V and 7 bases from J, leaving 11 bases between. Germline CDR1 reads MNHEY; CDR2 reads SMNVEV (reference sequence). The CDR3 is made up of 13 amino acids. Here the CDR3 reads CASSSISGNEQFF. The CDR3, as DNA: TGTGCCAGCAGTTCGATTAGTGGGAATGAGCAGTTCTTC.

This clonotype was seen a few times. CDR3 nucleotide sequence: TGCAGCGTTGAAGAAGGGGTCCCTAACTATGGCTACACCTTC. This sequence encodes CSVEEGVPNYGYTF. The chain joins TRBV29-1 to TRBJ1-2; TRBD1 is a possible D gene (5 bases). V lost 0 bases and J lost 0, with 8 bases in between. CDR3 length: 14 residues. In germline, CDR1 is SQVTM, CDR2 ANQGSEA.

Only a few counts were recorded for this clonotype. This chain connects TRBV18 to TRBJ1-2, with no clear D. Trimming left V 3 bases short and J 1 base short, with 12 bases between. This CDR3 region has 15 residues. Germline V CDR1 and CDR2: KGHSH, LQKENI. The CDR3 bases are TGTGCCAGCTCACCTACCCAGAGCTTTAACTATGGCTACACCTTC. This translates into CASSPTQSFNYGYTF.

In its sample, this clonotype was seen a few times. The chain is built from TRBV5-6 and TRBJ2-1, with 7 bases that match TRBD2. Trimming took 0 bases from V and 11 from J; bases not matched to a gene: 2. There are 12 residues in the CDR3. The germline CDR1 and CDR2 sequences are SGHDT and YYEEEE. This CDR3 reads CASSLGGGQQFF. The CDR3 nucleotides are TGTGCCAGCAGCTTGGGCGGGGGACAGCAGTTCTTC.

This rearrangement joins TRBV6-2 or TRBV6-3 to TRBJ2-7; D tentatively fits TRBD1 or TRBD2 (5 bases each). From germline, CDR1 is MNHEY and CDR2 SVGEGT. The V end lost 2 bases, the J end lost 6 bases, and 11 bases lay between the germline ends. The CDR3 totals 13 residues. CDR3: CASSYGGGGEQYF. The CDR3 DNA sequence: TGTGCCAGCAGTTACGGGGGTGGAGGCGAGCAGTACTTC.

This clonotype was observed a few times. The chain employs TRBV6-1 and TRBJ1-2; 7 nucleotides line up with TRBD1. This CDR3 region has 13 residues. Trimming took 6 bases from V and 4 from J; bases not matched to a gene: 5. Germline V gene data show CDR1 as MNHNS and CDR2 as SASEGT. The CDR3 nucleotides read TGTGCCAGCAGAGAGGGGGCGGTCTATGGCTACACCTTC. Residues: CASREGAVYGYTF.

The chain employs TRBV6-5 and TRBJ2-2, with a weak D call TRBD1 (6 bases). This CDR3 is built from 15 residues. The germline CDR1 and CDR2 sequences are MNHEY and SVGAGI. With 4 bases removed from V and 4 bases from J, the gap between germline ends came to 13 bases. The CDR3 nucleotides are TGTGCCAGCAGTTCCACGGGACACCTCACCGGGGAGCTGTTTTTT. Its translation: CASSSTGHLTGELFF.

On this clonotype: An end of the junction differs from the germline gene, which may be a read error. The chain combines TRBV6-1 with TRBJ1-1, with D unresolved. The germline gives CDR1 MNHNS, CDR2 SASEGT. The CDR3 is 13 residues long. Here the CDR3 DNA reads TGTGCCAGCAGACAGACTGAGAACACTAAAGCTTTCTTT. It is translated as CASRQTENTKAFF.

This clonotype was counted between two and nine times. The chain is built from TRBV19 and TRBJ1-5; D perhaps matches TRBD1 (6 bases). Germline CDR1 LNHDA, CDR2 SQIVND (reference sequence). The V and J ends lost 3 bases and 4 bases respectively, with 10 bases between them. The CDR3 runs to 14 residues. CDR3 in DNA: TGTGCCAGTAGTATTTTTACAGGGAATCAGCCCCAGCATTTT. Translating it yields CASSIFTGNQPQHF.

CDR3 amino acids: CASLPGTGLGETQYF. CDR3 nucleotides: TGTGCCAGCCTTCCAGGGACAGGGTTGGGAGAGACCCAGTACTTC. The chain employs TRBV11-3 and TRBJ2-5; 9 bases map to TRBD1. This CDR3 is 15 amino acids long. The ends lost 8 bases at V and 4 bases at J; junction bases unmatched: 11. Germline CDR1 and CDR2: SGHNT and YENEEA.

The rearrangement joins TRBV5-4 to TRBJ2-2; D gene unclear. Trimming cost V 4 bases and J 8 bases, with 18 bases left between them. Looked up from germline, CDR1 is SGHNT and CDR2 is YYREEE (reference sequence). The CDR3 covers 15 residues. The CDR3 DNA reads TGTGCCAGCAGCCAAGCTAATATAAGGGCAGGGGAGCTGTTTTTT. Its protein is CASSQANIRAGELFF.

This chain uses TRBV11-3 with TRBJ2-5, with D uncertain. The CDR3 totals 14 residues. Trimming removed 8 bases at V and 2 bases at J, with 15 bases between. Germline CDR1 reads SGHNT; CDR2 reads YENEEA. Here the CDR3 reads CASYQNSPQETQYF. CDR3 DNA: TGTGCCAGCTATCAGAACAGTCCTCAAGAGACCCAGTACTTC.

The chain recombines TRBV30 with TRBJ2-7; 11 bases match TRBD1. V trimming: 5 bases; J trimming: 4 bases; junction bases outside the gene matches: 1. The CDR3 contains 12 residues. Germline V gives CDR1 GTSNPN, CDR2 SVGIG (reference sequence). CDR3 sequence reads: CAWGTGGYEQYF. CDR3 sequence (DNA): TGTGCCTGGGGGACAGGGGGGTACGAGCAGTACTTC.